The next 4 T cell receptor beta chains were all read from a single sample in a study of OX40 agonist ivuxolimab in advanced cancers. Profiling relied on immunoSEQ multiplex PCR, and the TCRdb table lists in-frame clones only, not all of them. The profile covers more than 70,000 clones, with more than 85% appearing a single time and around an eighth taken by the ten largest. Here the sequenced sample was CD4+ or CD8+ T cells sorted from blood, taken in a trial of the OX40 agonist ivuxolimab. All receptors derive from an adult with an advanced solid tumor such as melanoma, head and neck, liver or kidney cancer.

The CDR3 sequence is CASSPQTGKNEKLFF. Here the CDR3 DNA reads TGTGCCAGCAGTCCCCAAACAGGGAAGAATGAAAAACTGTTTTTT. The chain carries TRBV28 and TRBJ1-4; D may be TRBD1 (6 bases). This CDR3 has 15 residues. CDR1 and CDR2 from the germline V gene are MDHEN and SYDVKM. With 5 bases removed from V and 5 bases from J, the gap between germline ends came to 15 bases.

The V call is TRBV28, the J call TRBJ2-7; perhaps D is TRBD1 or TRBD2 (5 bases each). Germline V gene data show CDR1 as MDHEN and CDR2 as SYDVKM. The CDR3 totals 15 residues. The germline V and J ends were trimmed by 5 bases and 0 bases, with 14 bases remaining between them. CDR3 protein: CASSPQAGSSYEQYF. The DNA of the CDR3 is TGTGCCAGCAGTCCCCAGGCAGGGAGCTCCTACGAGCAGTACTTC. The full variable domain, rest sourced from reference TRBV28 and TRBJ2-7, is DVKVTQSSRYLVKRTGEKVFLECVQDMDHENMFWYRQDPGLGLRLIYFSYDVKMKEKGDIPEGYSVSREKKERFSLILESASTNQTSMYLCASSPQAGSSYEQYFGPGTRLTVT.

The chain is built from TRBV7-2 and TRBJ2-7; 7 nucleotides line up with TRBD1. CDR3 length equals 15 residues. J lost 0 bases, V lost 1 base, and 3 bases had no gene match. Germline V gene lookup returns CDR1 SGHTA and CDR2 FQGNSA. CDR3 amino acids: CASSLGQGFSYEQYF. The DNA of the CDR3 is TGTGCCAGCAGCTTAGGACAGGGTTTCTCCTACGAGCAGTACTTC.

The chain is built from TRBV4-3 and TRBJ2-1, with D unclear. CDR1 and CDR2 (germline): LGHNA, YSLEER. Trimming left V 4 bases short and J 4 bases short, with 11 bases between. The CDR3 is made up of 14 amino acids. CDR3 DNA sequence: TGCGCCAGCAGCCCCCAAGTTGCGTACAATGAGCAGTTCTTC. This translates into CASSPQVAYNEQFF.